Listed below are T cell receptor beta chains from one sample, sequenced in a study of blood T cell repertoires in COVID-19. Profiled with immunoSEQ multiplex PCR; TCRdb holds only in-frame clones, not every one. The sample consists of almost 350,000 clones, about 92% of them appearing once. The sample taken for sequencing was peripheral blood. The receptors originated from a woman aged 60-75 years with COVID-19, enrolled during active disease. Each CDR3 is given with its conserved first and last residue. The order of the fields is J gene, D gene, clone size, V gene, CDR3 DNA, CDR3 protein. The D gene is left open where the match is weak. Size tells how often a clone was seen (once, few, many) or the class of an expanded clone, and some rows leave it out.

J: TRBJ1-4
D: -
size: -
V: TRBV5-1
DNA: TGCGCCAGCAGCTTGGATACAACTAATGAAAAACTGTTTTTT
CDR3: CASSLDTTNEKLFF

J: TRBJ1-6
D: TRBD1
size: -
V: TRBV6-8
DNA: TGTGCCAGCAGTTCCGGGACAGGCCGACCCCTCCACTTT
CDR3: CASSSGTGRPLHF

J: TRBJ1-3
D: -
size: -
V: TRBV4-1
DNA: TGCGCCAGCAGCCAGAGATACGAGGCGGCTGGAAACACCATATATTTT
CDR3: CASSQRYEAAGNTIYF

J: TRBJ1-1
D: TRBD1
size: -
V: TRBV5-1
DNA: TGCGCCAGCAGCTTGGAACAGGGGGCTTCAGCTTTCTTT
CDR3: CASSLEQGASAFF

J: TRBJ1-2
D: -
size: -
V: TRBV28
DNA: TGTGCCAGCAGGCCCAGTGGGAGCTATGGCTACACCTTC
CDR3: CASRPSGSYGYTF

J: TRBJ2-2
D: TRBD2
size: -
V: TRBV7-3
DNA: TGTGCCAGCAGCCCGCCCCCCAGCGGGGGGTCCGGGGAGCTGTTTTTT
CDR3: CASSPPPSGGSGELFF

J: TRBJ2-3
D: -
size: once
V: TRBV28
DNA: TGTGCCAGCAGGCGTGTAGATACGCAGTATTTT
CDR3: CASRRVDTQYF

J: TRBJ2-3
D: -
size: -
V: TRBV1
DNA: TGCACCAGCAGCCAAGATCCCTCTATGGCGGGGGACGGAAGGGACACAGATACGCAGTATTTT
CDR3: CTSSQDPSMAGDGRDTDTQYF

J: TRBJ1-6
D: -
size: -
V: TRBV5-5
DNA: TGTGCCAGCAGTCTTACTAGGACCTATAATTCACCCCTCCACTTT
CDR3: CASSLTRTYNSPLHF

J: TRBJ2-1
D: -
size: -
V: TRBV12-3/TRBV12-4
DNA: TGTGCCAGCAGTTCACAAGCGCACAATGAGCAGTTCTTC
CDR3: CASSSQAHNEQFF

J: TRBJ2-3
D: TRBD2
size: once
V: TRBV9
DNA: TGTGCCAGCAGCGCGCCGGGGGGGCCGGCAGATACGCAGTATTTT
CDR3: CASSAPGGPADTQYF

J: TRBJ1-4
D: TRBD1
size: -
V: TRBV18
DNA: TGTGCCAGCTCACCCCAACCGACAGGGGTGAGGGAAAAACTGTTTTTT
CDR3: CASSPQPTGVREKLFF

J: TRBJ1-3
D: TRBD1
size: -
V: TRBV7-9
DNA: TGTGCCAGCAGCCTCGGCGCAGGGGGCCTCAACTCTGGAAACACCATATATTTT
CDR3: CASSLGAGGLNSGNTIYF

J: TRBJ1-2
D: -
size: -
V: TRBV18
DNA: TGTGCCAGCTCACCTCCGGGGTCAACTAACTATGGCTACACCTTC
CDR3: CASSPPGSTNYGYTF

J: TRBJ1-1
D: -
size: -
V: TRBV6-5
DNA: TGTGCCAGCGAGGGATACACTGAAGCTTTCTTT
CDR3: CASEGYTEAFF

J: TRBJ1-6
D: -
size: -
V: TRBV7-8
DNA: TGTGCCAGCAGCTTCACGAGCAGGGGAGACTCACCCCTCCACTTT
CDR3: CASSFTSRGDSPLHF

J: TRBJ1-2
D: -
size: -
V: TRBV4-1
DNA: TGCGCCAGCAGCCAAGATACAGGGAGGGGCTATGGCTACACCTTC
CDR3: CASSQDTGRGYGYTF

J: TRBJ2-1
D: TRBD2
size: -
V: TRBV11-3
DNA: TGTGCCAGCAGCTTAGGGCTAGCGGGCTCCGGTGGGCAGTTCTTC
CDR3: CASSLGLAGSGGQFF

J: TRBJ2-2
D: TRBD1
size: -
V: TRBV28
DNA: TGTGCCAGCAGTTTGGCAGGGGGCTTTGTCGGGGAGCTGTTTTTT
CDR3: CASSLAGGFVGELFF

J: TRBJ2-5
D: -
size: -
V: TRBV6-1
DNA: TGTGCCAGCAGTGAAGCAGATCTAGGGGAGGAAGAGACCCAGTACTTC
CDR3: CASSEADLGEEETQYF

J: TRBJ2-6
D: TRBD1
size: -
V: TRBV19
DNA: TGTGCCAGTAGTATACGGGGACAGGGCCGCTCTGGGGCCAACGTCCTGACTTTC
CDR3: CASSIRGQGRSGANVLTF

J: TRBJ2-4
D: TRBD1
size: -
V: TRBV28
DNA: TGTGCCAGCAGTTTAAGGACAGGGGGCGGGGGCAAAAACATTCAGTACTTC
CDR3: CASSLRTGGGGKNIQYF